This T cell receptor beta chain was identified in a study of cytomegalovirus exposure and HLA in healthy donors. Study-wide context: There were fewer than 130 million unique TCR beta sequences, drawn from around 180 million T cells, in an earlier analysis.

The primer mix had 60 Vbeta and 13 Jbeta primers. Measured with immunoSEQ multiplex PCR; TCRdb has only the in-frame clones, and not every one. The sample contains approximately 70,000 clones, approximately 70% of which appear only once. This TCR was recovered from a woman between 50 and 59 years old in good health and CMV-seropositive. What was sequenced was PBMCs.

The CDR3 bases are TGTGCCAGCAGCTTAGGGGACTACCTCTTCCTTAATGAGCAGTTCTTC. As protein: CASSLGDYLFLNEQFF. This chain joins TRBV7-8 and TRBJ2-1; 7 bases fit TRBD2. This CDR3 has 16 residues. Trimming cost V 1 base and J 7 bases; bases outside gene matches: 10. Germline V gene data show CDR1 as SGHVS and CDR2 as FQNEAQ.